This T cell receptor beta chain is drawn from a study of shared clonotypes between healthy human individuals. The overall study: Donors were a couple of women and three men aged 18 to 49. Study-wide findings and caveats: There were few donors, and this limited the genetic and exposure-history diversity represented.

V was cut by 0 bases and J by 4 bases, with 13 bases left in between. Germline V gene data show CDR1 as MNHNS and CDR2 as SASEGT. The CDR3 is made up of 15 amino acids. A note on this clone: What it binds is not known.

Cells designated naive CD8 were CD45RO-negative and were positively selected for CCR7, with terminally differentiated effector memory CD45RA+ cells excluded. Healthy HIV-negative adults with no recent acute infections or vaccinations were recruited as donors. Assay used: immunoSEQ multiplex PCR; TCRdb lists only in-frame clones, some missing. Of some 2.1 million clones in the sample, approximately 94% were seen once. The sequenced material came from naive CD8+ T cells sorted from blood. The chain carries TRBV6-1 and TRBJ2-7, with D perhaps TRBD2 (6 bases). This clonotype originated in a man younger than 30 in good health. As DNA, the CDR3 is TGTGCCAGCAGTGAAGCAACCACGGGGGATTACGAGCAGTACTTC. This gives the protein CASSEATTGDYEQYF.